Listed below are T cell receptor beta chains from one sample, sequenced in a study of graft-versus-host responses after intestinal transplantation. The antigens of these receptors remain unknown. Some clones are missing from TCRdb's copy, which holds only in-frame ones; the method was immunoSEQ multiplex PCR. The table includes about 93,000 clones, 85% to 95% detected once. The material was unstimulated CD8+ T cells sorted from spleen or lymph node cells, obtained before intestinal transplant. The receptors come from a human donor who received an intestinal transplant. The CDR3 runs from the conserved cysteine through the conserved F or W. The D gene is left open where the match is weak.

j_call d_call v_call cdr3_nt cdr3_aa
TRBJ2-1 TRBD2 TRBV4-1 TGCGCCAGCAGCCGGATGCCGGGGGGTCGGGATGAGCAGTTCTTC CASSRMPGGRDEQFF
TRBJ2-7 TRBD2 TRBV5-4 TGTGCCAGCAGCAGCCGGGACTACCTTCTTTCCGAGCAGTACTTC CASSSRDYLLSEQYF
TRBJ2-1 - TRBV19 TGTGCCAGTAGCCTGAGCTCCTACAATGAGCAGTTCTTC CASSLSSYNEQFF
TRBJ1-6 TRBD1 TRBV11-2 TGTGCCAGCAGCTTAGTAGCCGGGACAGGGGTGTCACCCCTCCACTTT CASSLVAGTGVSPLHF
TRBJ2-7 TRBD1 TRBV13 TGTGCCAGCAGCTTACAGGGACAGGGGTCCTACGAGCAGTACTTC CASSLQGQGSYEQYF
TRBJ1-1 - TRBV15 TGTGCCACCTCAACAGGAATGAACACTGAAGCTTTCTTT CATSTGMNTEAFF
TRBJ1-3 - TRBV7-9 TGTGCCAGCAGCGAACAGGGTACAGACTCTGGAAACACCATATATTTT CASSEQGTDSGNTIYF
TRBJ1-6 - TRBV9 TGTGCCAGCGGACCGAGCAGGGATTCTAATTCACCCCTCCACTTT CASGPSRDSNSPLHF
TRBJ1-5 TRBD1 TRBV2 TGTGCCAGCAGTGACCAGGGGGCGCCCGGTCAGCCCCAGCATTTT CASSDQGAPGQPQHF
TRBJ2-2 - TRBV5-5 TGTGCCAGCAGCTTGCTGTATGTCCGGGAGCTGTTTTTT CASSLLYVRELFF
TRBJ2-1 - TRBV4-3 TGCGCCAGCAGCCAAGAAGAGCTCAATGAGCAGTTCTTC CASSQEELNEQFF